Each of the 9 T cell receptor beta chains below was sequenced from the same sample in a study of beta chain features in type 1 diabetes (dated by TCRdb to about 2018). Beyond this particular receptor, the publication reports: In all four CD4+ subsets, TCRB CDR3 length was moderately but significantly shorter in type 1 diabetes patients.

The library came from the immunoSEQ multiplex PCR assay. The entire amount of isolated RNA was reverse transcribed using the High Capacity cDNA Reverse Transcription Kit, so the sequenced TCRB transcripts were expressed ones. As stored in TCRdb, this immuneACCESS dataset retains in-frame rearrangements with V and J assigned. A fraction of the clones does not appear; measured against another copy, unresolved V genes explain less than half of the discrepancy, and the remainder lacks a known reason. This sample has around 110,000 clones in its table, and 16% of those were observed once. 2% to 3% of the sample is taken by the ten largest. These receptors lack a known antigen. Sequencing was carried out using central memory CD4+ T cells from blood. All receptors derive from a man aged 25-45 years with type 1 diabetes.

This clone has only a few counts. The genes are TRBV5-6 and TRBJ1-6; weak D call: TRBD1 (5 bases). Trimming removed 4 bases from V and 6 bases from J, with 11 bases in between. The CDR3 contains 14 residues. From germline, CDR1 is SGHDT and CDR2 YYEEEE. The CDR3 bases are TGTGCCAGCAGCCCCGGACACACTAATTCACCCCTCCACTTT. This encodes CASSPGHTNSPLHF.

The chain is built from TRBV5-6 and TRBJ2-3, with 9 bases that match TRBD1. The junction had 7 bases not matched to a gene; V was cut back by 9 bases and J by 2 bases. CDR1 is SGHDT and CDR2 is YYEEEE in the germline V gene. CDR3 length equals 14 residues. DNA of the CDR3: TGTGCCATCGCCACAGGGGGCAACACAGATACGCAGTATTTT. As protein: CAIATGGNTDTQYF.

This clone was seen once. The V gene is TRBV29-1, the J gene TRBJ1-4, with TRBD1 matching over 7 bases. This CDR3 has 13 amino acids. Trimming at V came to 6 bases and at J to 5 bases, leaving 6 bases not matched to a gene. CDR1 SQVTM and CDR2 ANQGSEA come from the germline V gene. The CDR3 nucleotides read TGCAGCGTCGGACAGGTGCGAAATGAAAAACTGTTTTTT. Translating it yields CSVGQVRNEKLFF.

This clone was counted many times. The chain is built from TRBV9 and TRBJ2-1; D gene unclear. The CDR3 loop spans 16 amino acids. Trimming cost V 1 base and J 0 bases, with 11 bases left between them. Germline V gene lookup returns CDR1 SGDLS and CDR2 YYNGEE. The CDR3 loop is CASSVLDIRSYNEQFF. The DNA for the CDR3 is TGTGCCAGCAGCGTATTAGACATCCGCTCCTACAATGAGCAGTTCTTC.

The chain recombines TRBV11-3 with TRBJ2-7; 7 nucleotides agree with TRBD1. Germline assignment: CDR1 SGHNT and CDR2 YENEEA. This CDR3 is built from 14 residues. J was trimmed by 4 bases and V by 5 bases; bases with no gene match: 8. The CDR3 DNA reads TGTGCCAGCAGCCAGACAGGGAACGGGTACGAGCAGTACTTC. Translation gives CASSQTGNGYEQYF.

The V gene is TRBV6-5, the J gene TRBJ2-5; the match to TRBD2 covers 12 bases. The CDR3 totals 16 residues. The germline V gene encodes CDR1 MNHEY and CDR2 SVGAGI. With 4 bases clipped from V and 5 bases from J, the junction kept 8 bases outside the gene matches. CDR3 DNA: TGTGCCAGCAGTTTCTCGCCTAGCGGGGGGGCGGAGACCCAGTACTTC. It codes for CASSFSPSGGAETQYF.

This clone was counted between two and nine times. This sequence joins TRBV10-3 and TRBJ2-1, with D tentatively TRBD2 (6 bases). The germline gives CDR1 ENHRY, CDR2 SYGVKD. The CDR3 has 17 residues. V was clipped by 3 bases and J by 0 bases, with 15 bases between them. DNA of the CDR3: TGTGCCATCAGTGAACCCTCGGGGGTTGTCTCCTACAATGAGCAGTTCTTC. It yields the protein CAISEPSGVVSYNEQFF.

This chain connects TRBV29-1 to TRBJ2-7; D is uncertain. The CDR3 spans 12 residues. The germline CDR1 and CDR2 sequences are SQVTM and ANQGSEA. V lost 5 bases and J 4 bases, leaving 12 bases between the germline ends. The CDR3 DNA sequence: TGCAGCGTTCAAGGGTTGGGGTACGAGCAGTACTTC. Its translation: CSVQGLGYEQYF.

This sequence joins TRBV7-2 and TRBJ2-3; tentatively, D is TRBD2 (5 bases). V was trimmed by 3 bases and J by 3 bases, leaving 10 bases between them. Germline V gene data show CDR1 as SGHTA and CDR2 as FQGNSA. The CDR3 extends over 14 amino acids. Written as DNA, the CDR3 is TGTGCCAGCAGCTTCCTAGCCATTACAGATACGCAGTATTTT. Translation: CASSFLAITDTQYF. Combining the CDR3 with reference TRBV7-2 and TRBJ2-3 gives the whole variable domain GAGVSQSPSNKVTEKGKDVELRCDPISGHTALYWYRQSLGQGLEFLIYFQGNSAPDKSGLPSDRFSAERTGGSVSTLTIQRTQQEDSAVYLCASSFLAITDTQYFGPGTRLTVL.